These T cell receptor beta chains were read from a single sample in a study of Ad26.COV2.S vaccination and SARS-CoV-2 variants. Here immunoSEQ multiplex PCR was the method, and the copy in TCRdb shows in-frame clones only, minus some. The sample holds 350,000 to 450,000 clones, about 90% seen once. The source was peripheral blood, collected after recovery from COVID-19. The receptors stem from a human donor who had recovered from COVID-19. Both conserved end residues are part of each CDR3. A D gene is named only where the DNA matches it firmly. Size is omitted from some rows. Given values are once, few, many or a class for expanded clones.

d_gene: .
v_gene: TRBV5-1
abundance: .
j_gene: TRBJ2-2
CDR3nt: TGCGCCAGCAGCTTGGGGACCCCACGGAACACCGGGGAGCTGTTTTTT
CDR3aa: CASSLGTPRNTGELFF

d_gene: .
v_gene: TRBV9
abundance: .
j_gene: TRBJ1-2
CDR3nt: TGTGCCAGCAGCGGGGGGGTGACTAACTATGGCTACACCTTC
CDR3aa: CASSGGVTNYGYTF

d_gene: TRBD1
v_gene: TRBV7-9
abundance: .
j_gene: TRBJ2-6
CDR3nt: TGTGCCAGCAGCTCGATTCTGGGACAGGGGGCGCAGGGGGCCAACGTCCTGACTTTC
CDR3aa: CASSSILGQGAQGANVLTF

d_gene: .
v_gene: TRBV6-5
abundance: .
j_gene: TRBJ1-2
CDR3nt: TGTGCCAGCAGCTCCCGCGGGCAGGGGACCGATGGCTACACCTTC
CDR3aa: CASSSRGQGTDGYTF

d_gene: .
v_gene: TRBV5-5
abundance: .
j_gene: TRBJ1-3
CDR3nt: TGTGCCAGCAGCTTTCGTCTAGACCCAGTAAGCTCTGGAAACACCATATATTTT
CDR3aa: CASSFRLDPVSSGNTIYF

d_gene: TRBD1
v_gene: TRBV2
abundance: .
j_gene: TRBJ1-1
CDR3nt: TGTGCCAGCAGTGAAGTGGGACAGTCGAACACTGAAGCTTTCTTT
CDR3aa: CASSEVGQSNTEAFF

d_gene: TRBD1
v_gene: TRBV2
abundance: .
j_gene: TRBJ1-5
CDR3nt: TGTGCCAGCAGGCCCGGGACAGCCCATAGCAATCAGCCCCAGCATTTT
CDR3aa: CASRPGTAHSNQPQHF

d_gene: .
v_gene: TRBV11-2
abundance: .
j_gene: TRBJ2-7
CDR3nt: TGTGCCAGCAGCTCGACCAGGGTTACCTACGAGCAGTACTTC
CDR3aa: CASSSTRVTYEQYF

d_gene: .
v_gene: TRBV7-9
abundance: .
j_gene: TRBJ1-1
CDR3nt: TGTGCCAGCAGCCCCACAGTTAGCACTGAAGCTTTCTTT
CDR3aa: CASSPTVSTEAFF

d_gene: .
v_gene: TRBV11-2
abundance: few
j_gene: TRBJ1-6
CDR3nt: TGTGCCAGCAGCTCCGCGGCGGGGGTCTATAATTCACCCCTCCACTTT
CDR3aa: CASSSAAGVYNSPLHF

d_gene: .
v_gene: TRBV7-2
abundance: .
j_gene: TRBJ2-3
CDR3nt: TGTGCCAGCAGCTCCGGACTTGCAAATACGCAGTATTTT
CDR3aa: CASSSGLANTQYF

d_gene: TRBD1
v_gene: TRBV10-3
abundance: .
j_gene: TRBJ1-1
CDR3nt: TGTGCCATCAGCGAAGGACAGGGTAGGACTGAAGCTTTCTTT
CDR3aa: CAISEGQGRTEAFF

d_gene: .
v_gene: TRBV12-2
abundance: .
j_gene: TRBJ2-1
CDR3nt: TGTGCAAGTCGAGTTCCGGAGGCTAGCGGGGGTTTATCAGGAAATGAGCAGTTCTTC
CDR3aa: CASRVPEASGGLSGNEQFF

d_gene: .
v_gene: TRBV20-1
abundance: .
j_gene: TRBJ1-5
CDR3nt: TGCAGTGCGAGGGCAGGTCAGCCCCAGCATTTT
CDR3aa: CSARAGQPQHF

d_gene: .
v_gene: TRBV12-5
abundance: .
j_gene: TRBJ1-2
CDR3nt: TGTGCTTGTGGTTTGGGCCTATGGGCGGGGGAGGGAGACTATGGCTACACCTTC
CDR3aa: CACGLGLWAGEGDYGYTF

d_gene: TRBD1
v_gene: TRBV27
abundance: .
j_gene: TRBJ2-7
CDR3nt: TGTGCCAGCAGTTTCGGACAGGGGTGGGAGCAGTACTTC
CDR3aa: CASSFGQGWEQYF

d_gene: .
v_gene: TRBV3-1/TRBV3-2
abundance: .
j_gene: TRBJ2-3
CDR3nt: TGTGCCAGCAGCCAACTCACTACCACAGATACGCAGTATTTT
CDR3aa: CASSQLTTTDTQYF

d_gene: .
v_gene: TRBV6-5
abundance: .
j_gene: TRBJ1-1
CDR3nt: TGTGCCAGCAGACGGGCCCTGAACACTGAAGCTTTCTTT
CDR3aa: CASRRALNTEAFF

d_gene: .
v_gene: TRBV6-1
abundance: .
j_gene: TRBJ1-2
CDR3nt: TGTGCCAGCAGTGAAAATGTGAATCTCGGCTACACCTTC
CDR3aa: CASSENVNLGYTF

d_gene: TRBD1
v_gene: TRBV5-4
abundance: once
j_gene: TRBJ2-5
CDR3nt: TGTGCCAGCAGACTGACAGGGGGGTCCGAGACCCAGTACTTC
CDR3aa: CASRLTGGSETQYF

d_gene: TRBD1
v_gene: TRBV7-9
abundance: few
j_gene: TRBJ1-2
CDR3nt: TGTGCCAGCAGTTCGGGACAGGGGGCAAACTATGGCTACACCTTC
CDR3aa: CASSSGQGANYGYTF

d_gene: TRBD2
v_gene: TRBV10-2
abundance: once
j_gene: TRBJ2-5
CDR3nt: TGCGCCAGCAGTAGGCGTAGCGGGGGGCCTCAAGAGACCCAGTACTTC
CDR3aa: CASSRRSGGPQETQYF

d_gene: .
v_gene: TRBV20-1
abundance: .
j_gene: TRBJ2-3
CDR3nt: TGCAGTGCACTTAGGACAGATACGCAGTATTTT
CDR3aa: CSALRTDTQYF

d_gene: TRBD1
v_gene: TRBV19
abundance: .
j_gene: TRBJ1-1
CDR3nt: TGTGCCAGTAGGAAGACAGGGACCTCCACTGAAGCTTTCTTT
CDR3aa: CASRKTGTSTEAFF

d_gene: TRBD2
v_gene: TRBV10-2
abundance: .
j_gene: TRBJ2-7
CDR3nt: TGCGCCAGCAGGGACTTGGGAGGGGACGAGCAGTACTTC
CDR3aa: CASRDLGGDEQYF

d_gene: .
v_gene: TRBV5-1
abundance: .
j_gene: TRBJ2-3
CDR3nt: TGCGCCAGCATGAAAGGGGGGGCAAGCACAGATACGCAGTATTTT
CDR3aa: CASMKGGASTDTQYF

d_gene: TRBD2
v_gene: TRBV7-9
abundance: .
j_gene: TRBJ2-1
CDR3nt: TGTGCCAGCAGCTTGAAGCGGGGGGGCCGGAATGAGCAGTTCTTC
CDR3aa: CASSLKRGGRNEQFF

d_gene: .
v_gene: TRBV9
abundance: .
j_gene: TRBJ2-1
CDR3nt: TGTGCCAGCAGCGTAGCCCCCGGGGGTTACAATGAGCAGTTCTTC
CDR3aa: CASSVAPGGYNEQFF

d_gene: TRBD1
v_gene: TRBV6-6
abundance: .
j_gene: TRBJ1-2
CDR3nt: TGTGCCAGCAGACCGCTGGACAGGGTCGACTATGGCTACACCTTC
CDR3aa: CASRPLDRVDYGYTF

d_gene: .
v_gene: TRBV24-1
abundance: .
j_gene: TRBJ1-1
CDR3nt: TGTGCCACCAGTGATTTGCCGGTCAGGACATCGGTGAGCACTGAAGCTTTCTTT
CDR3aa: CATSDLPVRTSVSTEAFF

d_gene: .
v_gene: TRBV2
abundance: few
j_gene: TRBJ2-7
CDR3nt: TGTGCCAGCATGGGCAGAATCTACGAGCAGTACTTC
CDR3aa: CASMGRIYEQYF

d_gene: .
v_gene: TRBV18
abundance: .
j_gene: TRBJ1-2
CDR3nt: TGTGCCAGCTCACCCACGGGGGGCAACTATGGCTACACCTTC
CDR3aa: CASSPTGGNYGYTF

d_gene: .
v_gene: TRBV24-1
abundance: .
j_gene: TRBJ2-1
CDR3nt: TGTGCCACCAGTGAAACGAGGGCAGGGGGGAACGAGCAGTTCTTC
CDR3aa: CATSETRAGGNEQFF

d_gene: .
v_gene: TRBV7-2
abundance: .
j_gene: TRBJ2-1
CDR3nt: TGTGCCAGCAGCCGGGACTTTGCAGATGAGCAGTTCTTC
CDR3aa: CASSRDFADEQFF

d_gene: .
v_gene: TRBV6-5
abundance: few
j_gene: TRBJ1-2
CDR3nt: TGTGCCAGCAGTTACTCGCGTGGTTCTATCGGCTACACCTTC
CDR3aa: CASSYSRGSIGYTF

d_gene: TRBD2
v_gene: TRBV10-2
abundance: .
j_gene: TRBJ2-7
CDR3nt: TGCGCCAGCAGTGGAGGGACTAGCGGCTCCTACGAGCAGTACTTC
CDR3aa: CASSGGTSGSYEQYF

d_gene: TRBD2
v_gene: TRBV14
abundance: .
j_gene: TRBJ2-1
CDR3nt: TGTGCCAGCAGCCAAGACGAGGGGAGCGGGGGGTCCTACAATGAGCAGTTCTTC
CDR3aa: CASSQDEGSGGSYNEQFF

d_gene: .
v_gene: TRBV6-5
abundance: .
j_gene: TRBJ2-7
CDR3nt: TGTGCCAGCAGGGACATGGACGAGCAGTACTTC
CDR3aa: CASRDMDEQYF

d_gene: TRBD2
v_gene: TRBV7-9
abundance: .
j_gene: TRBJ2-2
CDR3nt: TGTGCCAGCAGCCCCCCAGGGACTATGAACACCGGGGAGCTGTTTTTT
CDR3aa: CASSPPGTMNTGELFF

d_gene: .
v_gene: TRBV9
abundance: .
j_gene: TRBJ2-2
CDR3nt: TGTGCCAGCGGCCGCTTGGCGGGGATAGGCACCGGGGAGCTGTTTTTT
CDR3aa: CASGRLAGIGTGELFF

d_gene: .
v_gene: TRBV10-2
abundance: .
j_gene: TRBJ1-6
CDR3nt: TGCGCCAGCAGCGAACGTTGGGCCGGAGTTAATAATTCACCCCTCCACTTT
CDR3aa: CASSERWAGVNNSPLHF

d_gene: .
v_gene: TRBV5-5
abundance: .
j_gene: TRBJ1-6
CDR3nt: TGTGCCAGCAGCTTGTCAACAGCCCTCTTAAATTCACCCCTCCACTTT
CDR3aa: CASSLSTALLNSPLHF

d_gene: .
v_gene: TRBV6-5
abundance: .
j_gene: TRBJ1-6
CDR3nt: TGTGCCAGCAGTTACTCGCAGGGGAATAATTCACCCCTCCACTTT
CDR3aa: CASSYSQGNNSPLHF

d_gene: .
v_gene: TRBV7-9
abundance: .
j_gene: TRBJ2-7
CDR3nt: TGTGCCAGCAGCTCGGAGTTTGGGGACAGCGGGCACGAGCAGTACTTC
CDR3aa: CASSSEFGDSGHEQYF

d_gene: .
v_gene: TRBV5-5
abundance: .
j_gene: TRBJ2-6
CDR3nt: TGTGCCAGCACCCACGGGGATGGGGCCAACGTCCTGACTTTC
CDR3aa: CASTHGDGANVLTF

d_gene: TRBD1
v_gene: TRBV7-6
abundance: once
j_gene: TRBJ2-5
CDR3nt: TGTGCCAGCAGCTTAATGTCCCGGGGACAGGGACTGGAGACCCAGTACTTC
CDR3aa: CASSLMSRGQGLETQYF

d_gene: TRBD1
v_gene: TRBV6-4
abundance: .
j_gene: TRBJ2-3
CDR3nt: TGTGCCAGCAGCCGGACAGGGGTCGCAGATACGCAGTATTTT
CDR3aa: CASSRTGVADTQYF

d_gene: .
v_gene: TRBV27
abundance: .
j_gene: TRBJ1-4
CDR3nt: TGTGCCAGCAGTCCAGACATCTCTAATGAAAAACTGTTTTTT
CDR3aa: CASSPDISNEKLFF

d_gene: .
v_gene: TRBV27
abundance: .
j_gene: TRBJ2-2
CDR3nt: TGTGCCAGCAGTCTTACACCGAACACCGGGGAGCTGTTTTTT
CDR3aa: CASSLTPNTGELFF